Only a few counts were recorded for the clone carrying this T cell receptor beta chain. Antigen: not known. These data come from a study of identical twins. The study's findings and limits: Zero-insertion analyses might be partly confounded by invariant T cells like MAIT and iNKT.

There were only healthy Caucasians among the donors. Trimming stripped 5 bases from V and 5 bases from J, with 21 bases between. CDR3 length: 16 amino acids. Germline assignment: CDR1 SEHNR and CDR2 FQNEAQ (reference sequence). TCRdb passed the 5' RACE reads through MiXCR, listing each CDR3 protein once. This table has 1.5 million to 2 million distinct CDR3 sequences, more than 30% appearing once. Sequencing input: cord blood. This clonotype was sampled from a newborn girl in good health. V usage is TRBV7-9 and J usage is TRBJ2-5; D may be TRBD2 (5 bases). Here the CDR3 reads CASSPFDERKGETQYF. As DNA, the CDR3 is TGTGCCAGCAGCCCCTTTGATGAGCGGAAAGGGGAGACCCAGTACTTC. Complete variable domain (other parts from reference TRBV7-9 and TRBJ2-5): DTGVSQNPRHKITKRGQNVTFRCDPISEHNRLYWYRQTLGQGPEFLTYFQNEAQLEKSRLLSDRFSAERPKGSFSTLEIQRTEQGDSAMYLCASSPFDERKGETQYFGPGTRLLVL.